Sequencing of this T cell receptor beta chain was carried out in a study of lymphopenia after photon versus proton radiotherapy. The protocol was immunoSEQ multiplex PCR, while the TCRdb copy is restricted to in-frame clones and leaves out a portion. This table holds tens of thousands of clones, 92% found once. The length of the CDR3 is 15 residues. V is TRBV12-2 and J is TRBJ1-1. TRBV12-2 is a recognized pseudogene. The material sequenced was peripheral blood, taken from a patient treated with photon-based radiotherapy. The sequence was collected from a middle-aged woman with cholangiocarcinoma. As DNA, the CDR3 is TGTGCAAGTCGCCCGGAGGGGGGTTGGAACACTGAAGCTTTCTTT. It yields the protein CASRPEGGWNTEAFF.